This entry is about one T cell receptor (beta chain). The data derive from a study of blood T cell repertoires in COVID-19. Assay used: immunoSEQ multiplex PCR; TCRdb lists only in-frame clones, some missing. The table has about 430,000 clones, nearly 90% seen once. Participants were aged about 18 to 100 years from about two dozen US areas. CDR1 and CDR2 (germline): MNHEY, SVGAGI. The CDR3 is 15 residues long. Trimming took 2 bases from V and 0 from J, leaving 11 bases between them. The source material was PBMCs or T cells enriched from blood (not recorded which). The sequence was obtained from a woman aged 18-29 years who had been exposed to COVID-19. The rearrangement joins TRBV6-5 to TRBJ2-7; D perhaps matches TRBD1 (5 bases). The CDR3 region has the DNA TGTGCCAGCAGTTACGCCACAGGATCCTCCTACGAGCAGTACTTC. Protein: CASSYATGSSYEQYF.